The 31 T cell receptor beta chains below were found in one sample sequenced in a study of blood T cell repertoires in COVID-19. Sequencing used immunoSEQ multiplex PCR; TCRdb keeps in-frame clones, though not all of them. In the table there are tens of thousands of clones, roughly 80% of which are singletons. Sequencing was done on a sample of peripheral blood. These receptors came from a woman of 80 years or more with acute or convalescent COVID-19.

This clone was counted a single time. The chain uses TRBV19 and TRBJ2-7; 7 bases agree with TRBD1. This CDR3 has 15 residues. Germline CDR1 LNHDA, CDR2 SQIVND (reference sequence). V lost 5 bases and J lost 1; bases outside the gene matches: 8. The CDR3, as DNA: TGTGCCAGTAGTGACCGGGACAGTAAATCCTACGAGCAGTACTTC. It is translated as CASSDRDSKSYEQYF.

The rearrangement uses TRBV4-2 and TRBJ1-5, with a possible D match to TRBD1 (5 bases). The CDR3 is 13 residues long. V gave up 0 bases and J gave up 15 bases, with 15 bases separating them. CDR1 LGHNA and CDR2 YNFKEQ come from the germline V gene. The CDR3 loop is CASSQDGGGVPHF. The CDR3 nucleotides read TGTGCCAGCAGCCAAGATGGTGGAGGGGTTCCGCATTTT.

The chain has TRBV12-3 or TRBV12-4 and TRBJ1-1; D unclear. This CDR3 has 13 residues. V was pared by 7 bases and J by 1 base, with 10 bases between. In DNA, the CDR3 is TGTGCCAGCATCCTTCGGGGGAACACTGAAGCTTTCTTT. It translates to CASILRGNTEAFF.

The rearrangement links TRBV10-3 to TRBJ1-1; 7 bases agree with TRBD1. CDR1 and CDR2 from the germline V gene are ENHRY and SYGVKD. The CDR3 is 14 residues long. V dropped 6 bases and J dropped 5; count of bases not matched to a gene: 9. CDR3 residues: CAISWDSGGTEAFF. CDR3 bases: TGTGCCATCAGCTGGGACAGCGGAGGGACTGAAGCTTTCTTT.

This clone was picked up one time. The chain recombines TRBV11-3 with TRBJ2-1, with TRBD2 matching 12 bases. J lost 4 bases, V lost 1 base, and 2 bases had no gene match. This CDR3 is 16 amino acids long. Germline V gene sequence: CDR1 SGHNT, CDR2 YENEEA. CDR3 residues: CASSLGGLAGYNEQFF. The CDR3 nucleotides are TGTGCCAGCAGCTTAGGCGGACTAGCGGGGTACAATGAGCAGTTCTTC.

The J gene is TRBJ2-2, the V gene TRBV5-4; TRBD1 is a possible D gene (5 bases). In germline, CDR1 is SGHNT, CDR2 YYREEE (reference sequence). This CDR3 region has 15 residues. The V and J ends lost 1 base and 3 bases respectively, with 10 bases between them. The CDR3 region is CASSLIDSYTGELFF. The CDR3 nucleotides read TGTGCCAGCAGCTTGATCGACAGTTACACCGGGGAGCTGTTTTTT.

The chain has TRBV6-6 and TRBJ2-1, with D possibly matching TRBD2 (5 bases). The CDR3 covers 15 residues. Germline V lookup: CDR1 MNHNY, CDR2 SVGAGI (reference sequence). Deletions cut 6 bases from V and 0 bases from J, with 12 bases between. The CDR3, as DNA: TGTGCCAGCAGGGGAGCGAGGAGCTCCTACAATGAGCAGTTCTTC. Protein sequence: CASRGARSSYNEQFF.

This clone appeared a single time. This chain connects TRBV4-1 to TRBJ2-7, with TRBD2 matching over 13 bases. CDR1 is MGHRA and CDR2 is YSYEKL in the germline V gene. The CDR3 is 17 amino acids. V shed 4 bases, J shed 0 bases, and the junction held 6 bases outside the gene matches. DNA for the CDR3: TGCGCCAGCAGCCTCGGGACTAGCGGGATTAGCTCCTACGAGCAGTACTTC. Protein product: CASSLGTSGISSYEQYF.

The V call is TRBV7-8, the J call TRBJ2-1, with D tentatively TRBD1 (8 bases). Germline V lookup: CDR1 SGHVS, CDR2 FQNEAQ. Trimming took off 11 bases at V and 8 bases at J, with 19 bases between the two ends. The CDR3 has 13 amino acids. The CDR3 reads CAGGAGGKDEQFF. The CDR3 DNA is TGTGCCGGGGGGGCAGGGGGCAAGGATGAGCAGTTCTTC.

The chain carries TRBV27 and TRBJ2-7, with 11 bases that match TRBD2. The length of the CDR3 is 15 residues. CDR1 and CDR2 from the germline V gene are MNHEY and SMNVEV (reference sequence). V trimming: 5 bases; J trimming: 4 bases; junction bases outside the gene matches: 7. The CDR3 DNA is TGTGCCAGCAGTGCCGGGACTAGCGGAACTTACGAGCAGTACTTC. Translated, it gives CASSAGTSGTYEQYF.

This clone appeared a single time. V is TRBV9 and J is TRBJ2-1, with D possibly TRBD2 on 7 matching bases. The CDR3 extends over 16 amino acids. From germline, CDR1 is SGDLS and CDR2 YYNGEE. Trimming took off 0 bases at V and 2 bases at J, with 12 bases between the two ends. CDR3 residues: CASSVGGLAAYNEQFF. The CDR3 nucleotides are TGTGCCAGCAGCGTAGGGGGGCTAGCGGCCTACAATGAGCAGTTCTTC.

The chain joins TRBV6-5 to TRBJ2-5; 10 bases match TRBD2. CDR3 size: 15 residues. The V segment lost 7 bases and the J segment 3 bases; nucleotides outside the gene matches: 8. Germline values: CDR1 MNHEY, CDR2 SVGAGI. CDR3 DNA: TGTGCCAGCACCCCGACTAGCGGGTCGAAAGAGACCCAGTACTTC. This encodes CASTPTSGSKETQYF.

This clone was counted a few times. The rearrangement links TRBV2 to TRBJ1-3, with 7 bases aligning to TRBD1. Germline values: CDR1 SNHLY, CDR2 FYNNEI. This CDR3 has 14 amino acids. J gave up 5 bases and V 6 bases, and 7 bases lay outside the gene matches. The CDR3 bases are TGTGCCAGCAGCACAGGACAGGAGAGAAACACCATATATTTT. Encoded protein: CASSTGQERNTIYF.

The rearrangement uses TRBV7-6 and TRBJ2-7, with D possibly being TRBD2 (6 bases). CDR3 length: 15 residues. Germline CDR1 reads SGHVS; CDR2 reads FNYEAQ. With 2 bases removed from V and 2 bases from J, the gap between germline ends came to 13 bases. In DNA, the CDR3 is TGTGCCAGCAGCTTACTAGAAGGAGGGCCCTACGAGCAGTACTTC. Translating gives CASSLLEGGPYEQYF.

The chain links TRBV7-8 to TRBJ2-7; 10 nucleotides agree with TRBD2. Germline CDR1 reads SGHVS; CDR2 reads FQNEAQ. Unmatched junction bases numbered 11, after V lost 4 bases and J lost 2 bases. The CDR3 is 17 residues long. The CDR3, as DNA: TGTGCCAGCAGCTCCGCAGCACTAGCGGGAATGGCCTACGAGCAGTACTTC. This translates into CASSSAALAGMAYEQYF.

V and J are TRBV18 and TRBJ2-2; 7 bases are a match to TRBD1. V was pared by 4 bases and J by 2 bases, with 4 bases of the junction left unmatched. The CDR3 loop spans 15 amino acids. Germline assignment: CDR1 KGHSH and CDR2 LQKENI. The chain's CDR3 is CASSQGTVNTGELFF. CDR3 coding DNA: TGTGCCAGCTCACAGGGGACAGTCAACACCGGGGAGCTGTTTTTT.

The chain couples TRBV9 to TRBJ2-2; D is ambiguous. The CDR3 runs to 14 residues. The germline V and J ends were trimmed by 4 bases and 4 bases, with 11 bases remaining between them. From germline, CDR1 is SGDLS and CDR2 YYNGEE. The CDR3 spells CASSPSRVTGELFF. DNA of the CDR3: TGTGCCAGCAGCCCCTCCCGGGTCACCGGGGAGCTGTTTTTT.

CDR3 DNA: TGTGCCATCAGTCCCAGACAGGGGGCCAAAGAGACCCAGTACTTC. This codes for CAISPRQGAKETQYF. The rearrangement links TRBV10-3 to TRBJ2-5; 10 positions match TRBD1. This CDR3 is built from 15 residues. V gave up 5 bases and J gave up 3 bases; unmatched junction bases: 6. Germline V gene lookup returns CDR1 ENHRY and CDR2 SYGVKD.

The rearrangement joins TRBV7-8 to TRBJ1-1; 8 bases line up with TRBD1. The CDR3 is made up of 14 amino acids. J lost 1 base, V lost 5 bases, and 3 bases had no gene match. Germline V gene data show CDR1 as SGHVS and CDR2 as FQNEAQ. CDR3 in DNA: TGTGCCAGCAGCATAGGACAGGGGAACACTGAAGCTTTCTTT. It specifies CASSIGQGNTEAFF.

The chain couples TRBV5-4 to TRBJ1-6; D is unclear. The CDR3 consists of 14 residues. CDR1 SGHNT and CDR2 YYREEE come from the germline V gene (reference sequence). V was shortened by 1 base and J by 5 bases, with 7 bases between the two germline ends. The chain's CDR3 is CASSLTVDNSPLHF. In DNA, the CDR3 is TGTGCCAGCAGCTTGACGGTCGATAATTCACCCCTCCACTTT.

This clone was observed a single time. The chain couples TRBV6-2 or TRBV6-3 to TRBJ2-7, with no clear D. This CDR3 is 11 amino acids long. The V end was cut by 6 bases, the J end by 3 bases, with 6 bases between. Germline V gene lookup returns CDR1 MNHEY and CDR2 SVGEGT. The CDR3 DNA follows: TGTGCCAGCAGCCGCGACTACGAGCAGTACTTC. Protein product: CASSRDYEQYF.

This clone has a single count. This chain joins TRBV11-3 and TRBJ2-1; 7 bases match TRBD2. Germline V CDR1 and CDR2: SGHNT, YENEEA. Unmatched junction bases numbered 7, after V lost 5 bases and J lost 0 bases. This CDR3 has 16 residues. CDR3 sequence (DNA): TGTGCCAGCAGCGTAACTAGCGCGAGCTCCTACAATGAGCAGTTCTTC. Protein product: CASSVTSASSYNEQFF.

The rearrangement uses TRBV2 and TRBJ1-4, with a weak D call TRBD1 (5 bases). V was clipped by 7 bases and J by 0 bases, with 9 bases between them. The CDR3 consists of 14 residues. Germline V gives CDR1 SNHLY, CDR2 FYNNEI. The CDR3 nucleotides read TGTGCCAGCAAGAAGACAGCAACTAATGAAAAACTGTTTTTT. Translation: CASKKTATNEKLFF.

The CDR3 DNA sequence: TGTGCCAGCAGTCCAATAGACAGGGGGCCTGAAAAACTGTTTTTT. Its translation: CASSPIDRGPEKLFF. The rearrangement joins TRBV28 to TRBJ1-4, with TRBD1 matching over 10 bases. The CDR3 is made up of 15 amino acids. CDR1 is MDHEN and CDR2 is SYDVKM in the germline V gene. Unmatched junction bases numbered 7, after V lost 5 bases and J lost 7 bases.

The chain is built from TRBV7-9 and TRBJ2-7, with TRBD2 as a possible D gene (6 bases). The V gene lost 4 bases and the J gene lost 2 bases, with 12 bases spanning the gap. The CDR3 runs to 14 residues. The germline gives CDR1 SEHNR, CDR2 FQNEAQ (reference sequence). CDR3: CASSSPGAPYEQYF. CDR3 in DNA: TGTGCCAGCAGCTCGCCGGGAGCTCCCTACGAGCAGTACTTC.

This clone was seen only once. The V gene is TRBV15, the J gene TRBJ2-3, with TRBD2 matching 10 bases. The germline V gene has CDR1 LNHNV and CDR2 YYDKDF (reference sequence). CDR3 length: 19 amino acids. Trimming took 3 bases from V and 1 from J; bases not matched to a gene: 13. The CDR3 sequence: CATSRRGSGRALGTDTQYF. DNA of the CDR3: TGTGCCACCAGCAGGCGTGGGAGCGGGAGGGCCCTCGGCACAGATACGCAGTATTTT.

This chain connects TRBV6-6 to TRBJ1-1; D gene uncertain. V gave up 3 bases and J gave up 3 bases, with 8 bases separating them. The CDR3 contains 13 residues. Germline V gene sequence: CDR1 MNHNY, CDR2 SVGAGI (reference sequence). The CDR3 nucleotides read TGTGCCAGCAGTTATGGGGAGGACACTGAAGCTTTCTTT. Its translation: CASSYGEDTEAFF.

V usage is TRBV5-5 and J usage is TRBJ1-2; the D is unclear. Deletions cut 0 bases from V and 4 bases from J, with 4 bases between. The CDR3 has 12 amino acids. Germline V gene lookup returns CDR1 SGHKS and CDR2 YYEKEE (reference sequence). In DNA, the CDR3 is TGTGCCAGCAGCTTGGACAGCTATGGCTACACCTTC. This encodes CASSLDSYGYTF.

This CDR3 is CASSPGVTGRTSGGYNEQFF. CDR3 bases: TGCGCCAGCAGCCCAGGTGTTACAGGGAGGACTAGCGGGGGATACAATGAGCAGTTCTTC. This chain connects TRBV5-1 to TRBJ2-1; TRBD2 aligns across 13 bases. Germline CDR1 SGHRS, CDR2 YFSETQ. Unmatched junction bases numbered 17, after V lost 4 bases and J lost 4 bases. The CDR3 loop spans 20 amino acids.

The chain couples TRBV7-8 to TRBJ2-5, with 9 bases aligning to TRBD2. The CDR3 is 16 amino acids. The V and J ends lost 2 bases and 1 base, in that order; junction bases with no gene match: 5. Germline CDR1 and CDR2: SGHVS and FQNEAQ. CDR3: CASSLSQTSGQETQYF. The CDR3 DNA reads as TGTGCCAGCAGCTTAAGTCAGACTAGCGGCCAAGAGACCCAGTACTTC.

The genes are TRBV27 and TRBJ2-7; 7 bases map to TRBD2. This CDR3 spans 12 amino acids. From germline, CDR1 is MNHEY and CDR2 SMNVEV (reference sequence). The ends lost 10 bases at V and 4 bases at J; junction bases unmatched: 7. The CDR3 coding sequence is TGTGCCACCGGGACTAATTTTTACGAGCAGTACTTC. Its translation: CATGTNFYEQYF.